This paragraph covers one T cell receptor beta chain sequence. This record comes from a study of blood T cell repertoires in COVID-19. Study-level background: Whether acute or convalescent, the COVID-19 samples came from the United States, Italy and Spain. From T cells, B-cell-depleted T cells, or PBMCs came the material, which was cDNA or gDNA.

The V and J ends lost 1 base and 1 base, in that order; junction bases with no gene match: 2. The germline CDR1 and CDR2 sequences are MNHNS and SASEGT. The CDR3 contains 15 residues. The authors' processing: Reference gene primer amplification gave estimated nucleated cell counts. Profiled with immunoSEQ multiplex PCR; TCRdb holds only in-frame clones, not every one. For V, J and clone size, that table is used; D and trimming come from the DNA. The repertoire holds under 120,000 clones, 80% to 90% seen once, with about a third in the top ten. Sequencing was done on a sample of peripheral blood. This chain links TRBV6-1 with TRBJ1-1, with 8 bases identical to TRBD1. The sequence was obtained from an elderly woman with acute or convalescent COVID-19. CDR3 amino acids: CASSEVTGGNTEAFF. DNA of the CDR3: TGTGCCAGCAGTGAAGTTACAGGGGGGAACACTGAAGCTTTCTTT.